Shown below are 10 T cell receptor beta chains from a single sample sequenced in a study of blood T cell repertoires in COVID-19. Only in-frame clones appear in the TCRdb table, and some are missing; sequencing was by immunoSEQ multiplex PCR. Of 250,000 to 300,000 clones in the sample, around 78% were seen once. The source material was peripheral blood. The receptors here all came from a man aged 55 to 70 who had recovered from COVID-19.

The V gene is TRBV18, the J gene TRBJ2-3, with unresolved D. The germline V gene has CDR1 KGHSH and CDR2 LQKENI. With 6 bases removed from V and 0 bases from J, the gap between germline ends came to 7 bases. The CDR3 extends over 13 amino acids. The CDR3 region has the DNA TGTGCCAGCTCGTTCCCTAGCACAGATACGCAGTATTTT. Its translation is CASSFPSTDTQYF.

J is TRBJ2-1 and V is TRBV24-1; TRBD2 aligns across 7 bases. CDR1 is KGHDR, CDR2 SFDVKD, per germline. The CDR3 sequence is 13 residues long. Trimming took 4 bases from V and 7 from J; bases not matched to a gene: 3. The CDR3, as DNA: TGTGCCACCAGTGAGGGGGGGATTAATGAGCAGTTCTTC. It yields the protein CATSEGGINEQFF.

This chain uses TRBV29-1 with TRBJ2-7; 7 positions match TRBD1. Germline trimming cut 0 bases from V and 8 bases from J; bases unmatched to any gene: 13. Germline V CDR1 and CDR2: SQVTM, ANQGSEA. The CDR3 loop spans 15 amino acids. The CDR3 DNA is TGCAGCGTTGAAGAGGGGACAGATACATCTCTGAAGCAGTACTTC. Translating gives CSVEEGTDTSLKQYF.

This clone has a single count. The chain links TRBV18 to TRBJ2-3, with 7 bases identical to TRBD1. The CDR3 runs to 15 residues. Germline CDR1 and CDR2: KGHSH and LQKENI. V was clipped by 3 bases and J by 2 bases; unmatched bases: 5. The CDR3 loop reads CASSPQTGYTDTQYF. The DNA for the CDR3 is TGTGCCAGCTCACCTCAGACAGGGTACACAGATACGCAGTATTTT.

Only one count was recorded for this clone. The V and J genes are TRBV28 and TRBJ2-1; 13 positions agree with TRBD2. CDR3 length: 17 amino acids. V lost 4 bases, J lost 2 bases, and 5 bases stayed unmatched. The V gene's germline CDR1 is MDHEN and CDR2 SYDVKM. The CDR3 spells CASSSSGTSGAYNEQFF. The CDR3 bases are TGTGCCAGCAGTTCCTCCGGGACTAGCGGGGCCTACAATGAGCAGTTCTTC.

J is TRBJ2-7 and V is TRBV7-2; no clear D gene. V lost 5 bases and J lost 1, with 15 bases in between. The CDR3 runs to 15 residues. Per germline, CDR1 SGHTA and CDR2 FQGNSA. CDR3 bases: TGTGCCAGCAGCCCAACCAGGTCCGTATCCTACGAGCAGTACTTC. Translating it yields CASSPTRSVSYEQYF.

V usage is TRBV19 and J usage is TRBJ1-1, with TRBD1 identical over 7 bases. With V trimmed by 5 bases and J by 1 base, 7 bases remained unmatched. The CDR3 is made up of 15 amino acids. Germline V gene sequence: CDR1 LNHDA, CDR2 SQIVND (reference sequence). The DNA for the CDR3 is TGTGCCAGTAGTTCTCCGGGACAGAGGAACACTGAAGCTTTCTTT. This encodes CASSSPGQRNTEAFF.

This chain links TRBV28 with TRBJ1-5; TRBD1 matches at 9 bases. From germline, CDR1 is MDHEN and CDR2 SYDVKM. J lost 2 bases, V lost 3 bases, and 8 bases had no gene match. The CDR3 runs to 17 residues. CDR3 sequence (DNA): TGTGCCAGCAGTTTGGGGCAAGGACAGGGGCGCAATCAGCCCCAGCATTTT. Residues: CASSLGQGQGRNQPQHF. Looking up the rest from reference TRBV28 and TRBJ1-5 gives the full variable domain: DVKVTQSSRYLVKRTGEKVFLECVQDMDHENMFWYRQDPGLGLRLIYFSYDVKMKEKGDIPEGYSVSREKKERFSLILESASTNQTSMYLCASSLGQGQGRNQPQHFGDGTRLSIL.

This chain links TRBV2 with TRBJ1-1, with 7 bases identical to TRBD1. V dropped 4 bases and J dropped 6; count of bases not matched to a gene: 5. The CDR3 covers 13 residues. Germline CDR1 SNHLY, CDR2 FYNNEI. In nucleotides, the CDR3 is TGTGCCAGCAGTGTACAGGGGATCGCTGAAGCTTTCTTT. It specifies CASSVQGIAEAFF.

J is TRBJ2-5 and V is TRBV29-1; D is undetermined. Trimming pared 2 bases from V and 1 base from J, leaving 11 bases between. The CDR3 has 14 amino acids. CDR1 and CDR2 from the germline V gene are SQVTM and ANQGSEA. The CDR3 loop is CSVEPRSLQETQYF. DNA of the CDR3: TGCAGCGTTGAACCTAGGAGCCTCCAAGAGACCCAGTACTTC. The full variable domain, its missing parts supplied by reference TRBV29-1 and TRBJ2-5, is SAVISQKPSRDICQRGTSLTIQCQVDSQVTMMFWYRQQPGQSLTLIATANQGSEATYESGFVIDKFPISRPNLTFSTLTVSNMSPEDSSIYLCSVEPRSLQETQYFGPGTRLLVL.